This is a list of T cell receptor beta chains from one sample in a study of regulatory T cells in long-lasting Graves disease. TCRdb ran MiXCR on the multiplex PCR reads and lists one entry per CDR3 protein. This table holds 350,000 to 500,000 distinct CDR3 sequences, around 23% found once. The source material was peripheral blood mononuclear cells (PBMCs), sampled when the disease was refractory, from a patient treated with antithyroid drugs. These receptors all stem from a female donor with Graves disease. CDR3s include the opening cysteine and the closing phenylalanine or tryptophan. D genes are given only for firm matches. For some rows the clone size is stated as once, few or many, or as a class when expanded; others skip it.

14	TRBD1	TRBJ1-2	TRBV25-1	many	TGTGCCAGCAGTGACTTTAGGGACAGTCGGGGCTACACCTTC	CASSDFRDSRGYTF
16	-	TRBJ1-4	TRBV5-1	-	TGCGCCAGCAGATTTCCCAGGGATGATGGATCTGAAAAACTGTTTTTT	CASRFPRDDGSEKLFF
15	-	TRBJ1-3	TRBV3-1	few	TGTGCCAGCAGCCCAGAATACCGCTCTGGAAACACCATATATTTT	CASSPEYRSGNTIYF
16	-	TRBJ1-5	TRBV16	-	TGTGCCAGCTCCCCAAGTGGGGCGACAGAGGGACAGCCCCAGCATTTT	CASSPSGATEGQPQHF
14	-	TRBJ2-5	TRBV12-5	many	TGTGCTAGTGGTTTTCCTCAGGGGCAAGAGACCCAGTACTTC	CASGFPQGQETQYF
13	-	TRBJ2-7	TRBV12-3/TRBV12-4	many	TGTGCCAGCAGTAACCGGCCTACCTACGAGCAGTACTTC	CASSNRPTYEQYF
15	-	TRBJ2-6	TRBV5-1	-	TGCGCCGGCAGCTTGCAGGGATCCGGGGCCAACGTCCTGACTTTC	CAGSLQGSGANVLTF
13	-	TRBJ2-5	TRBV20-1	many	TGCAGTGCTAGTTACGGGAGTCTCGAGACCCAGTACTTC	CSASYGSLETQYF
16	TRBD1	TRBJ1-1	TRBV5-1	few	TGCGCCAGCAGCTTGGGACAAGGGACAGGCGGCACTGAAGCTTTCTTT	CASSLGQGTGGTEAFF
14	-	TRBJ1-1	TRBV11-2	-	TGTGCCAGCAGCTGGACGGCGGGGGTAACTGAAGCTTTCTTT	CASSWTAGVTEAFF
13	-	TRBJ1-1	TRBV30	-	TGTGCCTGGGACGCAGGGACCCCCACTGAAGCTTTCTTT	CAWDAGTPTEAFF